The rows below give T cell receptor beta chains drawn from one sample of a study of a mutant IDH1 vaccine in newly diagnosed glioma. These receptors' antigens are unknown. Produced via immunoSEQ multiplex PCR; TCRdb's table is partial and in-frame only. The sample carries about 51,000 clones, over 75% recorded once. The sequenced sample was PBMCs, obtained from a glioma patient whose treatment included an IDH1 peptide vaccine. These receptors originate from a woman between 40 and 50 years old with glioma. The CDR3 runs from the conserved cysteine through the conserved F or W. A D gene is named only where the DNA matches it firmly. Some rows have no size entry. The others give once, few or many, or a class for an expanded clone.

j_call: TRBJ2-2; clone_size: NA; v_call: TRBV29-1; d_call: NA; cdr3_nt: TGCAGCGTTCGAGAGACGGCCACCGGGGAGCTGTTTTTT; cdr3_aa: CSVRETATGELFF
j_call: TRBJ2-3; clone_size: once; v_call: TRBV9; d_call: NA; cdr3_nt: TGTGCCAGCAGCGGGGGAGACGGAGATACGCAGTATTTT; cdr3_aa: CASSGGDGDTQYF
j_call: TRBJ2-5; clone_size: NA; v_call: TRBV5-6; d_call: NA; cdr3_nt: TGTGCCAGCAGCTTCCAGGGGGGAGAGGAGACCCAGTACTTC; cdr3_aa: CASSFQGGEETQYF
j_call: TRBJ2-7; clone_size: once; v_call: TRBV7-2; d_call: TRBD2; cdr3_nt: TGTGCCAGCAGCCCCAGGGGAGCGGGGGGCATGTACGAGCAGTACTTC; cdr3_aa: CASSPRGAGGMYEQYF
j_call: TRBJ2-2; clone_size: NA; v_call: TRBV6-6; d_call: NA; cdr3_nt: TGTGCCAGCTGCCAGGGGGGGGCTACCGGGGAGCTGTTTTTT; cdr3_aa: CASCQGGATGELFF
j_call: TRBJ2-7; clone_size: NA; v_call: TRBV12-5; d_call: NA; cdr3_nt: TGTGCTAGTGGTCTCCTGGCGAAAGGCGAGCAGTACTTC; cdr3_aa: CASGLLAKGEQYF
j_call: TRBJ2-3; clone_size: NA; v_call: TRBV4-3; d_call: TRBD2; cdr3_nt: TGCGCCAGCAGCCGAGAAACTAGCGGGGTGCGGGATACGCAGTATTTT; cdr3_aa: CASSRETSGVRDTQYF
j_call: TRBJ2-3; clone_size: NA; v_call: TRBV5-4; d_call: NA; cdr3_nt: TGTGCCAGCATGACAAGGAGCACAGATACGCAGTATTTT; cdr3_aa: CASMTRSTDTQYF
j_call: TRBJ2-1; clone_size: NA; v_call: TRBV1; d_call: NA; cdr3_nt: TGCACCAGCAAAGACCTAAATGAGCAGTTCTTC; cdr3_aa: CTSKDLNEQFF
j_call: TRBJ1-5; clone_size: few; v_call: TRBV2; d_call: TRBD1; cdr3_nt: TGTGCCAGCAGTCAGGACAGGAATAGCAATCAGCCCCAGCATTTT; cdr3_aa: CASSQDRNSNQPQHF
j_call: TRBJ2-7; clone_size: NA; v_call: TRBV20-1; d_call: NA; cdr3_nt: TGCAGTGCCCAGTCTCAGTACGAGCAGTACTTC; cdr3_aa: CSAQSQYEQYF
j_call: TRBJ1-6; clone_size: NA; v_call: TRBV6-5; d_call: TRBD1; cdr3_nt: TGTGCCAGCAGTTACTCAGGGACAGGGGGACTGGCACCCCTCCACTTT; cdr3_aa: CASSYSGTGGLAPLHF
j_call: TRBJ2-3; clone_size: NA; v_call: TRBV9; d_call: NA; cdr3_nt: TGTGCCAGCAGCTCCCTTCGGGCGGACACAGATACGCAGTATTTT; cdr3_aa: CASSSLRADTDTQYF
j_call: TRBJ2-7; clone_size: NA; v_call: TRBV5-6; d_call: TRBD1; cdr3_nt: TGTGCCAGCAGCTTGGCCCCCGGGACAGGGGCTTCCTACGAGCAGTACTTC; cdr3_aa: CASSLAPGTGASYEQYF
j_call: TRBJ1-1; clone_size: NA; v_call: TRBV29-1; d_call: TRBD1; cdr3_nt: TGCAGCGTTTCCAGGGGGGGTTTGGACACTGAAGCTTTCTTT; cdr3_aa: CSVSRGGLDTEAFF
j_call: TRBJ2-6; clone_size: NA; v_call: TRBV7-9; d_call: NA; cdr3_nt: TGTGCCAGCAGCCCCCGTGGCGGACTCATCCGCTCTGGGGCCAACGTCCTGACTTTC; cdr3_aa: CASSPRGGLIRSGANVLTF
j_call: TRBJ1-5; clone_size: NA; v_call: TRBV5-8; d_call: NA; cdr3_nt: TGTGCCAGCAGCTCCGGTAACAGGGTCGCCCAGCCCCAGCATTTT; cdr3_aa: CASSSGNRVAQPQHF
j_call: TRBJ2-2; clone_size: few; v_call: TRBV7-2; d_call: TRBD2; cdr3_nt: TGTGCCAGCAGCTTACGAGGGGCGATAGGGACTAGCGACACCGGGGAGCTGTTTTTT; cdr3_aa: CASSLRGAIGTSDTGELFF
j_call: TRBJ1-1; clone_size: NA; v_call: TRBV4-1; d_call: NA; cdr3_nt: TGCGCCAGCAGCCAAGAACGTAGGGGGTCGGACACTGAAGCTTTCTTT; cdr3_aa: CASSQERRGSDTEAFF
j_call: TRBJ1-4; clone_size: NA; v_call: TRBV30; d_call: TRBD1; cdr3_nt: TGTGCCTGGAGTTTGGGACAGCGGGCTAATGAAAAACTGTTTTTT; cdr3_aa: CAWSLGQRANEKLFF
j_call: TRBJ1-1; clone_size: few; v_call: TRBV18; d_call: NA; cdr3_nt: TGTGCCAGCTCACTTCTCAGGGAGCTGAACACTGAAGCTTTCTTT; cdr3_aa: CASSLLRELNTEAFF
j_call: TRBJ2-2; clone_size: NA; v_call: TRBV7-9; d_call: NA; cdr3_nt: TGTGCCAGCAGCCTCGGGGGAACCGGGGAGCTGTTTTTT; cdr3_aa: CASSLGGTGELFF
j_call: TRBJ1-1; clone_size: NA; v_call: TRBV2; d_call: NA; cdr3_nt: TGTGCCAGCAGTGTTCGCATGAACACTGAAGCTTTCTTT; cdr3_aa: CASSVRMNTEAFF
j_call: TRBJ1-2; clone_size: few; v_call: TRBV2; d_call: NA; cdr3_nt: TGTGCCAGCAGTGAAAAGGGAATCTATGGCTACACCTTC; cdr3_aa: CASSEKGIYGYTF
j_call: TRBJ2-5; clone_size: NA; v_call: TRBV6-5; d_call: NA; cdr3_nt: TGTGCCAGCAGTTACTTGAATTTCGGACTCCAAGAGACCCAGTACTTC; cdr3_aa: CASSYLNFGLQETQYF
j_call: TRBJ2-1; clone_size: NA; v_call: TRBV5-1; d_call: TRBD2; cdr3_nt: TGCGCCAGCAGCTTGGCAGGGCCGGCGGGGGGGCTCAATGAGCAGTTCTTC; cdr3_aa: CASSLAGPAGGLNEQFF
j_call: TRBJ1-2; clone_size: NA; v_call: TRBV19; d_call: NA; cdr3_nt: TGTGCCAGTAGTAATCCCCTAGGGGGGCGACAGGACTATGGCTACACCTTC; cdr3_aa: CASSNPLGGRQDYGYTF
j_call: TRBJ1-3; clone_size: NA; v_call: TRBV30; d_call: NA; cdr3_nt: TGTGCCTGGAGATTGAGCCGGGCCAGGCGGGGTTCTGGAAACACCATATATTTT; cdr3_aa: CAWRLSRARRGSGNTIYF
j_call: TRBJ1-3; clone_size: NA; v_call: TRBV5-1; d_call: NA; cdr3_nt: TGCGCCAGCAGCTTCAACTCTGGAAACACCATATATTTT; cdr3_aa: CASSFNSGNTIYF
j_call: TRBJ2-7; clone_size: NA; v_call: TRBV5-1; d_call: TRBD1; cdr3_nt: TGCGCCAGCAGCTTGGCAGGGGGCACCCCCTACGAGCAGTACTTC; cdr3_aa: CASSLAGGTPYEQYF
j_call: TRBJ2-1; clone_size: NA; v_call: TRBV13; d_call: TRBD2; cdr3_nt: TGTGCCAGCAGCTTTAGGCGGGGGGTTTACAATGAGCAGTTCTTC; cdr3_aa: CASSFRRGVYNEQFF
j_call: TRBJ2-7; clone_size: NA; v_call: TRBV18; d_call: NA; cdr3_nt: TGTGCCAGCTCACCTCCGGGAACAGGGAACGAGCAGTACTTC; cdr3_aa: CASSPPGTGNEQYF
j_call: TRBJ1-3; clone_size: NA; v_call: TRBV2; d_call: NA; cdr3_nt: TGTGCCAGCAGTGATGGGCAGGGAGGGGGGCTCTCTGGAAACACCATATATTTT; cdr3_aa: CASSDGQGGGLSGNTIYF
j_call: TRBJ1-1; clone_size: NA; v_call: TRBV7-9; d_call: NA; cdr3_nt: TGTGCCAGCAGCCTGTTGAGAGGCACTGAAGCTTTCTTT; cdr3_aa: CASSLLRGTEAFF
j_call: TRBJ2-5; clone_size: NA; v_call: TRBV30; d_call: TRBD2; cdr3_nt: TGTGCCTGGGGTGCGGGCGCCTCCGGGGGGGAGACCCAGTACTTC; cdr3_aa: CAWGAGASGGETQYF
j_call: TRBJ2-5; clone_size: few; v_call: TRBV7-8; d_call: TRBD1; cdr3_nt: TGTGCCAGCAGCTTTTACAGGGGGCTAGAGACCCAGTACTTC; cdr3_aa: CASSFYRGLETQYF
j_call: TRBJ2-6; clone_size: NA; v_call: TRBV5-1; d_call: TRBD2; cdr3_nt: TGCGCCAGCAGCCGTAGCGGGGGCCCTGGGGCCAACGTCCTGACTTTC; cdr3_aa: CASSRSGGPGANVLTF
j_call: TRBJ1-6; clone_size: NA; v_call: TRBV6-6; d_call: NA; cdr3_nt: TGTGCCAGCACTCCGGCCCTGAGGAATTCACCCCTCCACTTT; cdr3_aa: CASTPALRNSPLHF
j_call: TRBJ1-6; clone_size: NA; v_call: TRBV18; d_call: NA; cdr3_nt: TGTGCCAGCTCAGGAGGGTTGAATTCACCCCTCCACTTT; cdr3_aa: CASSGGLNSPLHF
j_call: TRBJ1-3; clone_size: NA; v_call: TRBV11-2; d_call: NA; cdr3_nt: TGTGCCAGCAGCTCGACCGGAAACACCATATATTTT; cdr3_aa: CASSSTGNTIYF
j_call: TRBJ2-3; clone_size: NA; v_call: TRBV4-2; d_call: NA; cdr3_nt: TGTGCCAGCAGCCAAGATCTCCTCGTCCGAACAGATACGCAGTATTTT; cdr3_aa: CASSQDLLVRTDTQYF
j_call: TRBJ2-1; clone_size: NA; v_call: TRBV6-5; d_call: NA; cdr3_nt: TGTGCCAGCAGTTACTTCTCCGGGTCTAAGGGGAATGAGCAGTTCTTC; cdr3_aa: CASSYFSGSKGNEQFF
j_call: TRBJ1-2; clone_size: NA; v_call: TRBV14; d_call: NA; cdr3_nt: TGTGCCAGCAGCCATTATCGGGGTGGGGTCCATGGCTACACCTTC; cdr3_aa: CASSHYRGGVHGYTF
j_call: TRBJ1-4; clone_size: NA; v_call: TRBV5-1; d_call: NA; cdr3_nt: TGCGCCAGCAGCTTGGAGGGAGTTTCTAATGAAAAACTGTTTTTT; cdr3_aa: CASSLEGVSNEKLFF
j_call: TRBJ2-3; clone_size: NA; v_call: TRBV9; d_call: TRBD2; cdr3_nt: TGTGCCAGCAGCGCTGGGGGGGGTACGCAGTATTTT; cdr3_aa: CASSAGGGTQYF
j_call: TRBJ1-2; clone_size: NA; v_call: TRBV10-3; d_call: TRBD1; cdr3_nt: TGTGCCATCAGTGAGTCAGTGACAGGGCGTGATGGCTACACCTTC; cdr3_aa: CAISESVTGRDGYTF
j_call: TRBJ1-2; clone_size: NA; v_call: TRBV4-3; d_call: NA; cdr3_nt: TGCGCCAGCAGCCCAGATGACAAGGGCTATGGCTACACCTTC; cdr3_aa: CASSPDDKGYGYTF
j_call: TRBJ1-2; clone_size: NA; v_call: TRBV5-1; d_call: NA; cdr3_nt: TGCGCCACCAAGGCGGACTTTAACTATGGCTACACCTTC; cdr3_aa: CATKADFNYGYTF
j_call: TRBJ1-1; clone_size: NA; v_call: TRBV11-3; d_call: TRBD1; cdr3_nt: TGTGCCAGCAGCTGGGACAGATACACTGAAGCTTTCTTT; cdr3_aa: CASSWDRYTEAFF
j_call: TRBJ2-7; clone_size: NA; v_call: TRBV10-1; d_call: TRBD2; cdr3_nt: TGCGCCAGCAGTATCGGGACTAGTGACGAGCAGTACTTC; cdr3_aa: CASSIGTSDEQYF
j_call: TRBJ2-7; clone_size: once; v_call: TRBV5-4; d_call: NA; cdr3_nt: TGTGCCAGCATAGAGCAGGGGTCCTCCTACGAGCAGTACTTC; cdr3_aa: CASIEQGSSYEQYF
j_call: TRBJ2-3; clone_size: NA; v_call: TRBV5-1; d_call: TRBD2; cdr3_nt: TGCGCCAGCAGCTTGGAATGGGGGGGGGCAGATACGCAGTATTTT; cdr3_aa: CASSLEWGGADTQYF
j_call: TRBJ2-2; clone_size: NA; v_call: TRBV5-5; d_call: NA; cdr3_nt: TGTGCCAGCAGCCTGGACCTGGGGGCGCACACCGGGGAGCTGTTTTTT; cdr3_aa: CASSLDLGAHTGELFF